Presented here are 32 T cell receptor beta chains from one specimen sequenced in a study of T cells in tumors after PD-1 blockade. Some clones are missing from TCRdb's copy, which holds only in-frame ones; the method was immunoSEQ multiplex PCR. The sample carries 60,000 to 70,000 clones, approximately 79% recorded once. Material: PBMCs, obtained after anti-PD-1 treatment. These receptors all come from a human donor with basal cell carcinoma.

The chain couples TRBV6-6 to TRBJ2-7; 8 positions match TRBD1. Germline values: CDR1 MNHNY, CDR2 SVGAGI (reference sequence). The CDR3 length is 16 residues. Trimming took 4 bases from V and 0 from J; bases not matched to a gene: 8. As DNA, the CDR3 is TGTGCCAGCAGTTCCCCGGACAGGGCCAGCTCCTACGAGCAGTACTTC. Translated: CASSSPDRASSYEQYF.

The chain uses TRBV3-1 (or the pseudogene TRBV3-2) and TRBJ1-1; D possibly corresponds to TRBD1 (5 bases). CDR3 size: 16 residues. Germline assignment: CDR1 LGHDT and CDR2 YNNKEL (reference sequence). The V gene lost 0 bases and the J gene lost 9 bases, with 20 bases spanning the gap. CDR3 amino acids: CASSQDTGTPSGKAFF. CDR3 nucleotide sequence: TGTGCCAGCAGCCAAGATACCGGGACCCCAAGTGGGAAAGCTTTCTTT.

The V call is TRBV30, the J call TRBJ1-2; 8 nucleotides match TRBD1. The CDR3 has 12 amino acids. CDR1 is GTSNPN, CDR2 SVGIG, per germline (reference sequence). The CDR3 DNA reads TGTGCATGGGACAGGTGGGACTATGGCTACACCTTC. Translated, it gives CAWDRWDYGYTF. The variable domain in full, with the rest retrieved from reference TRBV30 and TRBJ1-2, is SQTIHQWPATLVQPVGSPLSLECTVEGTSNPNLYWYRQAAGRGLQLLFYSVGIGQISSEVPQNLSASRPQDRQFILSSKKLLLSDSGFYLCAWDRWDYGYTFGSGTRLTVV.

The chain recombines TRBV4-2 with TRBJ1-1; D is possibly TRBD1 (5 bases). Germline V gives CDR1 LGHNA, CDR2 YNFKEQ. Trimming stripped 0 bases from V and 8 bases from J, with 13 bases between. The CDR3 is made up of 14 amino acids. The CDR3 spells CASSQDSRTKEAFF. The DNA for the CDR3 is TGTGCCAGCAGCCAAGATTCTAGGACAAAAGAAGCTTTCTTT.

The V gene is TRBV5-5, the J gene TRBJ2-5; D may be TRBD2 (6 bases). CDR3 length: 14 residues. In germline, CDR1 is SGHKS, CDR2 YYEKEE (reference sequence). Trimming shortened V by 6 bases and J by 5 bases, and 17 bases separated the two germline ends. The CDR3: CASTLAGLRETQYF. In DNA form, the CDR3 reads TGTGCCAGCACCCTTGCGGGGCTACGGGAGACCCAGTACTTC. Full variable domain (remainder filled in from reference TRBV5-5 and TRBJ2-5): DAGVTQSPTHLIKTRGQQVTLRCSPISGHKSVSWYQQVLGQGPQFIFQYYEKEERGRGNFPDRFSARQFPNYSSELNVNALLLGDSALYLCASTLAGLRETQYFGPGTRLLVL.

This rearrangement joins TRBV3-1 (or the pseudogene TRBV3-2) to TRBJ2-3; 7 nucleotides match TRBD2. The germline V gene encodes CDR1 LGHDT and CDR2 YNNKEL (reference sequence). Losses at the gene ends were 2 bases for V and 0 bases for J; bases not matched to a gene: 11. This CDR3 contains 18 residues. DNA of the CDR3: TGTGCCAGCAGCCAATGGGCGGGGGTCTCGACTAGCACAGATACGCAGTATTTT. Its translation is CASSQWAGVSTSTDTQYF.

The rearrangement links TRBV29-1 to TRBJ2-7; D gene ambiguous. The CDR3 has 10 amino acids. Germline V lookup: CDR1 SQVTM, CDR2 ANQGSEA. The germline V and J ends were trimmed by 0 bases and 6 bases, with 3 bases remaining between them. The CDR3 is CSVEDREQYF. In DNA form, the CDR3 reads TGCAGCGTTGAAGATCGCGAGCAGTACTTC.

V is TRBV13 and J is TRBJ2-1; 7 bases are shared with TRBD2. Germline V gives CDR1 PRHDT, CDR2 FYEKMQ (reference sequence). This CDR3 is built from 16 residues. With V trimmed by 5 bases and J by 2 bases, 9 bases remained unmatched. The CDR3: CASSQRGSGTYNEQFF. The CDR3 bases are TGTGCCAGCAGCCAGCGGGGTAGCGGAACCTACAATGAGCAGTTCTTC.

This chain uses TRBV30 with TRBJ2-7; the D gene is possibly TRBD1 (6 bases). Germline V gene lookup returns CDR1 GTSNPN and CDR2 SVGIG (reference sequence). The V and J ends lost 1 base and 2 bases respectively, with 12 bases between them. The CDR3 is 14 amino acids. CDR3 coding DNA: TGTGCCTGGAGTGCAGGACAGAGGGCCTACGAGCAGTACTTC. Translating it yields CAWSAGQRAYEQYF.

The chain links TRBV27 to TRBJ1-5; unclear D gene. CDR1 is MNHEY, CDR2 SMNVEV, per germline (reference sequence). The CDR3 is 14 amino acids. The ends were cut back, 5 bases at V and 6 bases at J, with 14 bases in the middle. The CDR3 protein is CASSPSRWVQPQHF. CDR3 bases: TGTGCCAGCAGTCCGAGTCGGTGGGTTCAGCCCCAGCATTTT.

There are a few counts of this clone. The gene calls are TRBV30 and TRBJ1-5, with D possibly TRBD1 on 5 matching bases. Germline lookup yields CDR1 GTSNPN and CDR2 SVGIG (reference sequence). Trimming pared 4 bases from V and 6 bases from J, leaving 19 bases between. The CDR3 consists of 15 residues. The CDR3 bases are TGTGCCTGGACCGACGGCACAGCAAGGGGTCAGCCCCAGCATTTT. Its translation: CAWTDGTARGQPQHF.

This clone was detected only a few times. The chain uses TRBV6-4 and TRBJ2-1; a weak D match, TRBD2 (7 bases). V gave up 8 bases and J gave up 7 bases, with 15 bases separating them. This CDR3 contains 13 residues. CDR1 and CDR2 (germline): MRHNA, SNTAGT. In DNA, the CDR3 is TGTGCCAGCGGTCGGGGGGCTGGGAATGAGCAGTTCTTC. This encodes CASGRGAGNEQFF.

The chain employs TRBV25-1 and TRBJ1-1; TRBD1 might be the D (6 bases). Trimming shortened V by 5 bases and J by 0 bases, and 13 bases separated the two germline ends. Per the germline V gene, CDR1 is MGHDK and CDR2 is SYGVNS. CDR3 length: 15 amino acids. This chain's CDR3 is CASSPIGGMNTEAFF. The CDR3 DNA reads as TGTGCCAGCAGTCCGATCGGGGGCATGAACACTGAAGCTTTCTTT.

The J gene is TRBJ2-1, the V gene TRBV14, with a weak D call TRBD2 (6 bases). The CDR3 spans 15 residues. V was shortened by 1 base and J by 2 bases, with 9 bases between the two germline ends. Germline V gives CDR1 SGHDN, CDR2 FVKESK. The CDR3 loop is CASSQVGGTYNEQFF. CDR3 sequence (DNA): TGTGCCAGCAGCCAAGTCGGGGGAACCTACAATGAGCAGTTCTTC. The full variable domain, with the rest looked up from reference TRBV14 and TRBJ2-1, is EAGVTQFPSHSVIEKGQTVTLRCDPISGHDNLYWYRRVMGKEIKFLLHFVKESKQDESGMPNNRFLAERTGGTYSTLKVQPAELEDSGVYFCASSQVGGTYNEQFFGPGTRLTVL.

The rearrangement joins TRBV14 to TRBJ2-7, with D tentatively TRBD2 (6 bases). Trimming cost V 3 bases and J 9 bases, with 12 bases left between them. Germline assignment: CDR1 SGHDN and CDR2 FVKESK. CDR3 size: 12 residues. The CDR3 DNA reads TGTGCCAGCAGCCAGGGCGGGACCACGCAGTACTTC. Its protein product is CASSQGGTTQYF.

This clone was seen a few times. J is TRBJ1-1 and V is TRBV6-5; D is unclear. Between the trimmed V and J ends, which lost 7 bases and 0 bases, there was a span of 12 bases. Germline CDR1 MNHEY, CDR2 SVGAGI. The CDR3 contains 14 residues. This CDR3 is CASKDAGMNTEAFF. In DNA form, the CDR3 reads TGTGCCAGCAAGGATGCAGGAATGAACACTGAAGCTTTCTTT.

J is TRBJ2-7 and V is TRBV4-1; D is ambiguous. The V gene lost 0 bases and the J gene lost 3 bases, with 12 bases spanning the gap. The CDR3 length is 15 residues. Germline CDR1 is MGHRA and CDR2 is YSYEKL. This CDR3 is CASSQEGSAGYEQYF. As DNA, the CDR3 is TGCGCCAGCAGCCAAGAAGGGTCGGCAGGCTACGAGCAGTACTTC.

V usage is TRBV20-1 and J usage is TRBJ1-2; no clear D gene. Germline loops: CDR1 DFQATT, CDR2 SNEGSKA (reference sequence). The CDR3 is 11 amino acids. The germline V and J ends were trimmed by 4 bases and 7 bases, with 10 bases remaining between them. The CDR3 protein is CSATPSGGYTF. In DNA, the CDR3 is TGCAGTGCTACACCGTCGGGTGGCTACACCTTC.

The chain couples TRBV11-3 to TRBJ2-2; 8 positions match TRBD2. CDR3 length equals 15 residues. The V gene's germline CDR1 is SGHNT and CDR2 YENEEA. The V gene end was trimmed by 4 bases and the J gene end by 3 bases; junction bases not matched to a gene: 4. CDR3 in DNA: TGTGCCAGCAGCTGGGGCGGGGGGCACACCGGGGAGCTGTTTTTT. Its protein product is CASSWGGGHTGELFF.

The chain uses TRBV3-1 (or the pseudogene TRBV3-2) and TRBJ2-7; TRBD2 is a possible D gene (5 bases). CDR1 and CDR2 (germline): LGHDT, YNNKEL (reference sequence). The CDR3 spans 13 residues. Trimming removed 4 bases at V and 6 bases at J, with 13 bases between. The DNA of the CDR3 is TGTGCCAGCAGCCGTCGGACTTCCCCCGAGCAGTACTTC. This gives the protein CASSRRTSPEQYF.

The chain joins TRBV6-5 to TRBJ2-7; perhaps TRBD2 as D (6 bases). The V gene lost 5 bases and the J gene lost 8 bases, with 16 bases spanning the gap. Germline CDR1 reads MNHEY; CDR2 reads SVGAGI. The CDR3 totals 13 residues. The DNA of the CDR3 is TGTGCCAGCAGTCAAACCCTGGCGGGAAAGCAGTACTTC. Translated, it gives CASSQTLAGKQYF.

There are a few counts of this clone. The chain carries TRBV30 and TRBJ1-1, with D maybe TRBD1 (6 bases). The germline V and J ends were trimmed by 4 bases and 7 bases, with 10 bases remaining between them. The germline V gene encodes CDR1 GTSNPN and CDR2 SVGIG (reference sequence). The CDR3 loop spans 11 amino acids. CDR3: CAWTGDYEAFF. CDR3 coding DNA: TGTGCCTGGACAGGGGATTATGAAGCTTTCTTT.

The gene calls are TRBV3-1 (or the pseudogene TRBV3-2) and TRBJ2-1; 14 bases are a match to TRBD2. The CDR3 is 15 residues long. CDR1 and CDR2 (germline): LGHDT, YNNKEL (reference sequence). V lost 5 bases, J lost 8 bases, and 5 bases stayed unmatched. DNA of the CDR3: TGTGCCAGCAGCTACGGACTAGCGGGGGGCGATGAGCAGTTCTTC. Translated: CASSYGLAGGDEQFF.

The chain joins TRBV30 to TRBJ1-4, with D possibly being TRBD1 (6 bases). V gave up 6 bases and J gave up 4 bases, with 12 bases separating them. This CDR3 is built from 13 residues. The germline CDR1 and CDR2 sequences are GTSNPN and SVGIG (reference sequence). CDR3 sequence: CACEQGRNEKLFF. The CDR3 nucleotides are TGTGCCTGCGAACAGGGTCGTAATGAAAAACTGTTTTTT.

As for this clone: Other DNA sequences in the sample encode the same CDR3. The chain uses TRBV5-1 and TRBJ1-3, with TRBD1 matching 8 bases. Germline V gene data show CDR1 as SGHRS and CDR2 as YFSETQ. CDR3 length: 14 residues. The ends lost 3 bases at V and 3 bases at J; junction bases unmatched: 2. CDR3 amino acids: CASSSGQGGNTIYF. Here the CDR3 DNA reads TGCGCCAGCAGCTCAGGACAGGGTGGAAACACCATATATTTT.

The chain combines TRBV7-9 with TRBJ2-5; no definite D call. V gave up 5 bases and J gave up 2 bases, with 6 bases separating them. Germline-derived CDR1 and CDR2 are SEHNR and FQNEAQ (reference sequence). The CDR3 contains 12 residues. The CDR3 is CASSRFQETQYF. CDR3 nucleotides: TGTGCCAGCAGCAGGTTTCAAGAGACCCAGTACTTC.

This sequence joins TRBV21-1 and TRBJ1-5. TRBV21-1 is termed a pseudogene. There are 18 residues in the CDR3. The CDR3 here is CASSSREAGGEGNQPQHF. The DNA of the CDR3 is TGTGCCAGCAGCTCACGGGAGGCAGGGGGTGAGGGCAATCAGCCCCAGCATTTT.

The chain couples TRBV2 to TRBJ1-4; D may be TRBD1 (6 bases). CDR1 SNHLY and CDR2 FYNNEI come from the germline V gene. The CDR3 is made up of 14 amino acids. The V end lost 6 bases, the J end lost 3 bases, and 11 bases lay between the germline ends. CDR3 sequence: CASSQQGSNEKLFF. CDR3 bases: TGTGCCAGCAGCCAACAGGGATCTAATGAAAAACTGTTTTTT. Based on the CDR3 plus reference TRBV2 and TRBJ1-4, the full variable domain is EPEVTQTPSHQVTQMGQEVILRCVPISNHLYFYWYRQILGQKVEFLVSFYNNEISEKSEIFDDQFSVERPDGSNFTLKIRSTKLEDSAMYFCASSQQGSNEKLFFGSGTQLSVL.

This chain uses TRBV7-9 with TRBJ2-7; 10 bases fit TRBD1. V lost 3 bases and J lost 5; bases outside the gene matches: 4. Germline assignment: CDR1 SEHNR and CDR2 FQNEAQ (reference sequence). CDR3 size: 14 residues. This CDR3 is CASSFRQGADEQYF. In nucleotides, the CDR3 is TGTGCCAGCAGCTTCCGACAGGGGGCCGACGAGCAGTACTTC.

This clone was counted only a few times. CDR3 nucleotide sequence: TGTGCCAGCAGGTGGCCAGATGGTCCCCTCCACTTT. This gives the protein CASRWPDGPLHF. The J gene is TRBJ1-6, the V gene TRBV3-1 (or the pseudogene TRBV3-2); D ambiguous. This CDR3 comprises 12 residues. Trimming stripped 6 bases from V and 13 bases from J, with 13 bases between. Germline CDR1 reads LGHDT; CDR2 reads YNNKEL (reference sequence).

V is TRBV10-3 and J is TRBJ2-3; the D gene is possibly TRBD2 (5 bases). This CDR3 contains 15 residues. Germline CDR1 ENHRY, CDR2 SYGVKD. Trimming shortened V by 0 bases and J by 2 bases, and 9 bases separated the two germline ends. The CDR3 sequence: CAISESSGTTDTQYF. DNA for the CDR3: TGTGCCATCAGTGAGTCGAGCGGTACCACAGATACGCAGTATTTT.

The chain recombines TRBV5-1 with TRBJ2-5; D is tentatively TRBD1 or TRBD2 (5 bases each). Germline V gives CDR1 SGHRS, CDR2 YFSETQ. V lost 4 bases and J lost 1, with 11 bases in between. The CDR3 totals 14 residues. The CDR3 reads CASSPGAGQETQYF. In DNA, the CDR3 is TGCGCCAGCAGCCCCGGGGCAGGCCAAGAGACCCAGTACTTC. Full variable domain (remainder filled in from reference TRBV5-1 and TRBJ2-5): KAGVTQTPRYLIKTRGQQVTLSCSPISGHRSVSWYQQTPGQGLQFLFEYFSETQRNKGNFPGRFSGRQFSNSRSEMNVSTLELGDSALYLCASSPGAGQETQYFGPGTRLLVL.